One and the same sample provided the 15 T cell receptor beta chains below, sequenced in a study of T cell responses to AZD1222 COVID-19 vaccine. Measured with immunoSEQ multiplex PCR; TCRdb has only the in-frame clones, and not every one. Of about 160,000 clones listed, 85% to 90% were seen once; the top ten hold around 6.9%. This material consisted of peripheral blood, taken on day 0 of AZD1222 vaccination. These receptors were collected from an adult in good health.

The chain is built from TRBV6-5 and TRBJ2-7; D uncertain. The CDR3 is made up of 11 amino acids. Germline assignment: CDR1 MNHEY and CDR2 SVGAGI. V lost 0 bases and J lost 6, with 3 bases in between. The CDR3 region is CASSYSAEQYF. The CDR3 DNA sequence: TGTGCCAGCAGTTACTCGGCCGAGCAGTACTTC.

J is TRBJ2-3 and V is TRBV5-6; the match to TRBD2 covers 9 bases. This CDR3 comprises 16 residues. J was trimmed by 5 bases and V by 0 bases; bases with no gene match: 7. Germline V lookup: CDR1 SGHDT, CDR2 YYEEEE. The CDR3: CASSLELAGARDTQYF. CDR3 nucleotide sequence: TGTGCCAGCAGCTTGGAATTAGCGGGGGCTCGAGATACGCAGTATTTT.

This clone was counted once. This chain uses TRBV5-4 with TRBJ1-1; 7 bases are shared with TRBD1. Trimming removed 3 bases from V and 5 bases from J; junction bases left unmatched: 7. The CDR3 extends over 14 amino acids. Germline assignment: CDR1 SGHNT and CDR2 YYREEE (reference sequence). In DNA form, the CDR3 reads TGTGCCAGCAGCTGGGAGACAGGGAGGACTGAAGCTTTCTTT. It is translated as CASSWETGRTEAFF.

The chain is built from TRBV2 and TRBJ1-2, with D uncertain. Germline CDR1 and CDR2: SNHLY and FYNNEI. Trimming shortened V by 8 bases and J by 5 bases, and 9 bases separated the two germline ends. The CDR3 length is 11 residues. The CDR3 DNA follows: TGTGCCAGCGCCCAAGCTTATGGCTACACCTTC. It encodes CASAQAYGYTF.

CDR3 sequence: CSASIQGDSPLHF. CDR3 sequence (DNA): TGCAGTGCTAGTATCCAGGGGGATTCACCCCTCCACTTT. This chain joins TRBV20-1 and TRBJ1-6, with 7 bases aligning to TRBD1. Germline V gene data show CDR1 as DFQATT and CDR2 as SNEGSKA (reference sequence). V shed 3 bases, J shed 8 bases, and the junction held 4 bases outside the gene matches. The CDR3 is 13 residues long.

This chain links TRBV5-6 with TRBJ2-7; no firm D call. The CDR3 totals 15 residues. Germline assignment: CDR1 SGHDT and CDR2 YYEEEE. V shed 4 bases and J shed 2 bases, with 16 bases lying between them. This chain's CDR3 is CASSGNMGRTYEQYV. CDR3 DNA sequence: TGTGCCAGCAGCGGGAATATGGGCAGGACCTACGAGCAGTACGTC.

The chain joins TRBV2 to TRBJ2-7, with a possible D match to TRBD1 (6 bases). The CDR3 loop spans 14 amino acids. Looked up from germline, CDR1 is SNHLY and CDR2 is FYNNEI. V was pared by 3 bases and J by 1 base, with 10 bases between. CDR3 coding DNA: TGTGCCAGCAGTGACGGCCAGGGGTCCTACGAGCAGTACTTC. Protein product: CASSDGQGSYEQYF.

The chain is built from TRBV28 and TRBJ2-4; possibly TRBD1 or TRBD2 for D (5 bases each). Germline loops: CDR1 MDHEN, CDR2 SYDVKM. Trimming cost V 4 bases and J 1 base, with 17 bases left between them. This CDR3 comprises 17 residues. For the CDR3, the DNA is TGTGCCAGCAGTTCGGGCGGTTGGGGGTCGGCCAAAAACATTCAGTACTTC. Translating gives CASSSGGWGSAKNIQYF. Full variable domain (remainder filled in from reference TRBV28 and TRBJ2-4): DVKVTQSSRYLVKRTGEKVFLECVQDMDHENMFWYRQDPGLGLRLIYFSYDVKMKEKGDIPEGYSVSREKKERFSLILESASTNQTSMYLCASSSGGWGSAKNIQYFGAGTRLSVL.

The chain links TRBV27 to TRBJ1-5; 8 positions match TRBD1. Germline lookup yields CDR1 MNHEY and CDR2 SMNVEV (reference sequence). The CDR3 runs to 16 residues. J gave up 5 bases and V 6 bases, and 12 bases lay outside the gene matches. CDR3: CASRPDREWGYQPQHF. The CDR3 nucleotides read TGTGCCAGCAGGCCGGACAGGGAATGGGGATATCAGCCCCAGCATTTT.

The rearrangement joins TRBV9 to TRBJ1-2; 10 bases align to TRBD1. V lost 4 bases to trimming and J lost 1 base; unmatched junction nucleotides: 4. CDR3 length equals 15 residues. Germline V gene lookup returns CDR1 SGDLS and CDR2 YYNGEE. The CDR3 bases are TGTGCCAGCAGCAGAGGGACAGGGGATAACTATGGCTACACCTTC. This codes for CASSRGTGDNYGYTF. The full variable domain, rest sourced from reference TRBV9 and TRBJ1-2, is DSGVTQTPKHLITATGQRVTLRCSPRSGDLSVYWYQQSLDQGLQFLIQYYNGEERAKGNILERFSAQQFPDLHSELNLSSLELGDSALYFCASSRGTGDNYGYTFGSGTRLTVV.

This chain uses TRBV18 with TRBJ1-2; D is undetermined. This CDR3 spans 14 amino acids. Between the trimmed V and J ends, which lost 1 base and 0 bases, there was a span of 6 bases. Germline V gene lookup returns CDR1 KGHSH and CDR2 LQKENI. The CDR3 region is CASSPQSTNYGYTF. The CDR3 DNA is TGTGCCAGCTCACCACAGTCCACTAACTATGGCTACACCTTC.

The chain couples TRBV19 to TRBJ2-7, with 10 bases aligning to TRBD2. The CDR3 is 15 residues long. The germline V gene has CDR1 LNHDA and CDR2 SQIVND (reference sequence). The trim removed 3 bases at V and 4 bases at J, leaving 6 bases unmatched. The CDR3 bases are TGTGCCAGTAGTATCAGCGGTAGCGGGGGGTACGAGCAGTACTTC. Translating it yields CASSISGSGGYEQYF. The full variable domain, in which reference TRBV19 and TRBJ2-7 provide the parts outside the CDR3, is DGGITQSPKYLFRKEGQNVTLSCEQNLNHDAMYWYRQDPGQGLRLIYYSQIVNDFQKGDIAEGYSVSREKKESFPLTVTSAQKNPTAFYLCASSISGSGGYEQYFGPGTRLTVT.

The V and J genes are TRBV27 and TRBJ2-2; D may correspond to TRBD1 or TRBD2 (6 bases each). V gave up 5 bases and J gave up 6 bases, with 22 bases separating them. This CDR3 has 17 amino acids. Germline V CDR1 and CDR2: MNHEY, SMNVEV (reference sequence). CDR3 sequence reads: CASSLGGALVTAGELFF. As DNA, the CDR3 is TGTGCCAGCAGTCTCGGGGGCGCTCTCGTTACGGCCGGGGAGCTGTTTTTT.

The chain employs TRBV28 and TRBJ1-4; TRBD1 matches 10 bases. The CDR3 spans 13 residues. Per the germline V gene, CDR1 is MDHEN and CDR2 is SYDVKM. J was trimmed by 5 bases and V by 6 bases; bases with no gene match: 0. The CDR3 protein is CASRDRGNEKLFF. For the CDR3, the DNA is TGTGCCAGCAGGGACAGGGGGAATGAAAAACTGTTTTTT.

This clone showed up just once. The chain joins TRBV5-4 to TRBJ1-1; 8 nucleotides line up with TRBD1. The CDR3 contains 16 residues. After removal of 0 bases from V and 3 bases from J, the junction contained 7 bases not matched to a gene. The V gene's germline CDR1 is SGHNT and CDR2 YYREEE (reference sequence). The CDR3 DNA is TGTGCCAGCAGCTTGGCCAGGGGGCCTTATGACACTGAAGCTTTCTTT. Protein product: CASSLARGPYDTEAFF. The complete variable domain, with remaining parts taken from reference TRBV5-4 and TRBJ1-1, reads ETGVTQSPTHLIKTRGQQVTLRCSSQSGHNTVSWYQQALGQGPQFIFQYYREEENGRGNFPPRFSGLQFPNYSSELNVNALELDDSALYLCASSLARGPYDTEAFFGQGTRLTVV.